This passage covers 8 T cell receptor beta chains from one sample sequenced in a study of cytomegalovirus exposure and HLA in healthy donors. The PCR made use of 60 Vbeta and 13 Jbeta primers. Data came from immunoSEQ multiplex PCR; TCRdb stores just in-frame clones and leaves some out. The sample lists around 170,000 clones; more than 80% were seen once. Sequencing input: PBMCs. These receptors originate from a woman between 50 and 59 years old in good health and CMV-seropositive.

V and J are TRBV7-6 and TRBJ2-7, with 10 bases matching TRBD1. The CDR3 is made up of 15 amino acids. CDR1 and CDR2 (germline): SGHVS, FNYEAQ. The trim removed 3 bases at V and 2 bases at J, leaving 4 bases unmatched. The CDR3 spells CASSLGQGSTYEQYF. As DNA, the CDR3 is TGTGCCAGCAGCTTGGGACAGGGGTCTACCTACGAGCAGTACTTC.

The chain employs TRBV27 and TRBJ1-1, with D hard to call. CDR1 is MNHEY and CDR2 is SMNVEV in the germline V gene (reference sequence). This CDR3 has 14 amino acids. V gave up 6 bases and J gave up 2 bases, with 13 bases separating them. The CDR3 sequence: CASSLLPSNTEAFF. The CDR3 bases are TGTGCCAGCAGCCTCCTACCAAGTAACACTGAAGCTTTCTTT.

This sequence joins TRBV19 and TRBJ2-3; TRBD1 agrees at 11 bases. Per the germline V gene, CDR1 is LNHDA and CDR2 is SQIVND (reference sequence). The CDR3 has 14 residues. Unmatched junction bases numbered 2, after V lost 6 bases and J lost 3 bases. CDR3 region: CASRDRGRTDTQYF. CDR3 nucleotide sequence: TGTGCCAGTAGGGACAGGGGGCGAACAGATACGCAGTATTTT.

As for this clone: A clone one base away is much larger, so this may be a read error. V and J are TRBV4-2 and TRBJ1-1; D is unresolved. CDR1 is LGHNA and CDR2 is YNFKEQ in the germline V gene. V gave up 0 bases and J gave up 11 bases, with 10 bases separating them. The CDR3 length is 12 residues. The CDR3 sequence: CASSQDHGGAFF. CDR3 in DNA: TGTGCCAGCAGCCAAGACCACGGCGGGGCTTTCTTT.

This clone was counted only a few times. The chain links TRBV6-1 to TRBJ1-5; TRBD1 agrees at 7 bases. Germline-derived CDR1 and CDR2 are MNHNS and SASEGT. This CDR3 spans 14 amino acids. V gave up 6 bases and J gave up 2 bases; unmatched junction bases: 4. The CDR3 DNA reads TGTGCCAGCAGGAGGACAGGACGCAATCAGCCCCAGCATTTT. Its translation is CASRRTGRNQPQHF.

This chain links TRBV19 with TRBJ1-2; 7 bases align to TRBD1. Trimming at V came to 5 bases and at J to 5 bases, leaving 5 bases not matched to a gene. The CDR3 runs to 13 residues. Germline loops: CDR1 LNHDA, CDR2 SQIVND (reference sequence). The CDR3: CASSSDRLYGYTF. DNA of the CDR3: TGTGCCAGTAGTTCGGACAGGCTATATGGCTACACCTTC.

The chain recombines TRBV2 with TRBJ2-5; 8 bases align to TRBD1. Germline trimming cut 7 bases from V and 7 bases from J; bases unmatched to any gene: 8. The CDR3 has 13 amino acids. The germline CDR1 and CDR2 sequences are SNHLY and FYNNEI. The CDR3 nucleotides are TGTGCCAGCACTACGACAGGGGCCCTGACCCAGTACTTC. Protein product: CASTTTGALTQYF.

The DNA for the CDR3 is TGCGCCAGCAGCCAAGGGCTGACAGCCTACGAGCAGTACTTC. This translates into CASSQGLTAYEQYF. The chain uses TRBV4-1 and TRBJ2-7; D is possibly TRBD1 (5 bases). Trimming left V 1 base short and J 2 bases short, with 9 bases between. This CDR3 spans 14 amino acids. Germline CDR1 and CDR2: MGHRA and YSYEKL.